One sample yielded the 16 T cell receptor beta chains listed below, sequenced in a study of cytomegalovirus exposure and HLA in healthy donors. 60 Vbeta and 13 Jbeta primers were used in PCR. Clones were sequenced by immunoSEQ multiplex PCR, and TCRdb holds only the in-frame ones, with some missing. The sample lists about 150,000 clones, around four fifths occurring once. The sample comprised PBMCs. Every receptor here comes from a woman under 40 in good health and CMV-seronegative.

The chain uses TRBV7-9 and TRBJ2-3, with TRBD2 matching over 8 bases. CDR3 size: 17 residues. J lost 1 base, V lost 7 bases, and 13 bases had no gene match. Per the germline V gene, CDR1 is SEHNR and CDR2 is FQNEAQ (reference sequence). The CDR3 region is CASTPLAGGSGTDTQYF. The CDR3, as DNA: TGTGCCAGCACCCCCCTGGCGGGGGGCAGCGGCACAGATACGCAGTATTTT.

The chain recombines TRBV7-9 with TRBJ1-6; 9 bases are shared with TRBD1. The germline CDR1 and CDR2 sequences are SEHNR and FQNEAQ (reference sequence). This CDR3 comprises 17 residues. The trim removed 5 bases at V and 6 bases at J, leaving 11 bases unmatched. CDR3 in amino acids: CASSPGTGNLVNSPLHF. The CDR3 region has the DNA TGTGCCAGCAGCCCCGGGACAGGGAATTTGGTTAATTCACCCCTCCACTTT.

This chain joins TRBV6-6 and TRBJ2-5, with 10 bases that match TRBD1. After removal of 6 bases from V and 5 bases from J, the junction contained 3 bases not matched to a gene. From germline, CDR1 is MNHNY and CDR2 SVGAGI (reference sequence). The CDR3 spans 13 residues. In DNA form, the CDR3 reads TGTGCCAGCAGGACAGGGGGCGGGGAGACCCAGTACTTC. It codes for CASRTGGGETQYF.

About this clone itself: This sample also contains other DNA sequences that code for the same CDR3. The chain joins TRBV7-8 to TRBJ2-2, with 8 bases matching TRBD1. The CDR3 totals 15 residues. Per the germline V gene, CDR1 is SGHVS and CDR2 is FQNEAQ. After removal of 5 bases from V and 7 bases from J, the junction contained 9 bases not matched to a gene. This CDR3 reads CASSPRQGAGGELFF. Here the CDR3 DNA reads TGTGCCAGCAGCCCGCGGCAGGGGGCTGGCGGGGAGCTGTTTTTT. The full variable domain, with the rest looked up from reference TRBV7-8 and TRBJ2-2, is GAGVSQSPRYKVAKRGQDVALRCDPISGHVSLFWYQQALGQGPEFLTYFQNEAQLDKSGLPSDRFFAERPEGSVSTLKIQRTQQEDSAVYLCASSPRQGAGGELFFGEGSRLTVL.

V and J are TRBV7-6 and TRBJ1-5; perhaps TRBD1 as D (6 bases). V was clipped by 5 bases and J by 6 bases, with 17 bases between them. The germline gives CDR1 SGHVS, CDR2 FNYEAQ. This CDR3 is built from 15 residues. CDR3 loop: CASSLETGRGQPQHF. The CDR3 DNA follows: TGTGCCAGCAGCCTCGAGACAGGCCGCGGTCAGCCCCAGCATTTT.

The CDR3 DNA reads TGTGCCAGCAGCTTTAGCGGGGAATCTGGGGCCAACGTCCTGACTTTC. It translates to CASSFSGESGANVLTF. The rearrangement joins TRBV7-9 to TRBJ2-6; 8 bases match TRBD2. The germline CDR1 and CDR2 sequences are SEHNR and FQNEAQ (reference sequence). CDR3 length: 16 amino acids. The trim removed 3 bases at V and 1 base at J, leaving 2 bases unmatched.

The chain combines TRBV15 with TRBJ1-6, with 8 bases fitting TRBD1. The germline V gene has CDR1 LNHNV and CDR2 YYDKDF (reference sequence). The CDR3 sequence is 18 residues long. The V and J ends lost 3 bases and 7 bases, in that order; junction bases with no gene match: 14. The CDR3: CATSRGGTGGLDNSPLHF. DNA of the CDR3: TGTGCCACCAGCAGGGGGGGGACAGGAGGATTGGACAATTCACCCCTCCACTTT.

The CDR3 DNA follows: TGTGCCAGCAGCTTAGCGGGACTAGCATCCGTAAGCTCCTACGAGCAGTACTTC. It translates to CASSLAGLASVSSYEQYF. The chain joins TRBV11-1 to TRBJ2-7, with 9 bases lining up with TRBD2. The V and J ends lost 0 bases and 0 bases, in that order; junction bases with no gene match: 9. The CDR3 runs to 18 residues. Germline loops: CDR1 SGHAT, CDR2 FQDESV (reference sequence).

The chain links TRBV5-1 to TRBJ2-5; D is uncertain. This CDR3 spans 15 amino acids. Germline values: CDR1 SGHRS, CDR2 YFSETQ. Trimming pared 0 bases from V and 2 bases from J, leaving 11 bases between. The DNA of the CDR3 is TGCGCCAGCAGCTTGGTTCAATCCAGTCAAGAGACCCAGTACTTC. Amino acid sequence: CASSLVQSSQETQYF.

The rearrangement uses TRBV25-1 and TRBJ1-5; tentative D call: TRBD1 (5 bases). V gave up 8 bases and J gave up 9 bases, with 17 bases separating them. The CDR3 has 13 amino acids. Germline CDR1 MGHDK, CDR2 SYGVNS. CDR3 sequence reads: CASQPGGGGPQHF. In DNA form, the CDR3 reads TGTGCCAGCCAGCCGGGGGGTGGCGGGCCCCAGCATTTT.

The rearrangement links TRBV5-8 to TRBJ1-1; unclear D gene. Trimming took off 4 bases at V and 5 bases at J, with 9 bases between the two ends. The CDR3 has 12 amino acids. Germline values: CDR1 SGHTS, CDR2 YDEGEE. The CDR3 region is CASSAGWTEAFF. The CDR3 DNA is TGTGCCAGCAGCGCGGGTTGGACTGAAGCTTTCTTT.

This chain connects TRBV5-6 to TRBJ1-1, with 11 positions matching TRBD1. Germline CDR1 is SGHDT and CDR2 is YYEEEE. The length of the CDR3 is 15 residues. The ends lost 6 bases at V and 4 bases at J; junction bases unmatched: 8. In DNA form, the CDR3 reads TGTGCCAGCAAACCCGGGACAGGGGGGCCCACTGAAGCTTTCTTT. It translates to CASKPGTGGPTEAFF.

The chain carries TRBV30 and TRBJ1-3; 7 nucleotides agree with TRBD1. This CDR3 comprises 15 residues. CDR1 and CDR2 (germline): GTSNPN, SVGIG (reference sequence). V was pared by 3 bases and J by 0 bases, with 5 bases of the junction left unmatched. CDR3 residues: CAWRGQMYSGNTIYF. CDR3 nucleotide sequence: TGTGCCTGGAGGGGACAGATGTACTCTGGAAACACCATATATTTT.

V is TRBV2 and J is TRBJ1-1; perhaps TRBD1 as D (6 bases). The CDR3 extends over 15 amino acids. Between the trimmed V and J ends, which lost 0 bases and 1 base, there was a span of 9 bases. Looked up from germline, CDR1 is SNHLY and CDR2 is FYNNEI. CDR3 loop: CASSEAPGQNTEAFF. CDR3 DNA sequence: TGTGCCAGCAGTGAAGCGCCGGGACAGAACACTGAAGCTTTCTTT. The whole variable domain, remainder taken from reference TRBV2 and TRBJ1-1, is EPEVTQTPSHQVTQMGQEVILRCVPISNHLYFYWYRQILGQKVEFLVSFYNNEISEKSEIFDDQFSVERPDGSNFTLKIRSTKLEDSAMYFCASSEAPGQNTEAFFGQGTRLTVV.

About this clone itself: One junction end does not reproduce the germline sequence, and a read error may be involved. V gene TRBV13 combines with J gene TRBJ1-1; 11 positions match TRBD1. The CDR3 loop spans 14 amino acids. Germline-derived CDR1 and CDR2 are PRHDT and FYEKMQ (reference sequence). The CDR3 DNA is TGTGCCAGCAGCAGCGCACTCCGGGACAGGGGGACGATCTTT. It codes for CASSSALRDRGTIF.

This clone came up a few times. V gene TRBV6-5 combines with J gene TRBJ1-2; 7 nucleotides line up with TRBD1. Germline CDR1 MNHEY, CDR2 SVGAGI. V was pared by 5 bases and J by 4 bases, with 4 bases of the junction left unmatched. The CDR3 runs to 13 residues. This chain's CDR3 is CASSGDSVYGYTF. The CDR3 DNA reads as TGTGCCAGCAGTGGGGACAGCGTCTATGGCTACACCTTC.